A single sample gave rise to the 9 T cell receptor beta chains below, sequenced in a study of blood T cell repertoires in COVID-19. Method: immunoSEQ multiplex PCR; TCRdb's copy keeps in-frame clones and lacks some. Seen here are hundreds of thousands of clones, approximately 90% observed once, and the top ten hold 0.85% to 0.95%. The sample comprised PBMCs or T cells enriched from blood (not recorded which). These receptors were obtained from a man aged 45-65 years who had been exposed to COVID-19.

The chain is built from TRBV5-1 and TRBJ2-7, with 10 bases matching TRBD1. The CDR3 has 17 residues. Germline V lookup: CDR1 SGHRS, CDR2 YFSETQ. The junction had 9 bases not matched to a gene; V was cut back by 0 bases and J by 3 bases. In DNA form, the CDR3 reads TGCGCCAGCAGCTTGGAACCGGGCGGACAGGGGGTCTACGAGCAGTACGTC. This codes for CASSLEPGGQGVYEQYV.

This clone was counted only a few times. V usage is TRBV18 and J usage is TRBJ1-5; D remains unclear. V shed 6 bases and J shed 6 bases, with 12 bases lying between them. From germline, CDR1 is KGHSH and CDR2 LQKENI. The CDR3 extends over 13 amino acids. The CDR3 protein is CASSRGGGQPQHF. The CDR3 coding sequence is TGTGCCAGCTCCCGCGGTGGCGGTCAGCCCCAGCATTTT.

As concerns this clone: This sample also contains other DNA sequences that code for the same CDR3. The CDR3 reads CASSPGGGNTEAFF. The CDR3 DNA reads as TGTGCCAGCTCCCCGGGGGGAGGGAACACTGAAGCTTTCTTT. The rearrangement uses TRBV18 and TRBJ1-1; D might be TRBD1 (5 bases). Looked up from germline, CDR1 is KGHSH and CDR2 is LQKENI. Trimming took off 6 bases at V and 1 base at J, with 12 bases between the two ends. The CDR3 totals 14 residues. Full variable domain (rest looked up from reference TRBV18 and TRBJ1-1): NAGVMQNPRHLVRRRGQEARLRCSPMKGHSHVYWYRQLPEEGLKFMVYLQKENIIDESGMPKERFSAEFPKEGPSILRIQQVVRGDSAAYFCASSPGGGNTEAFFGQGTRLTVV.

This chain links TRBV14 with TRBJ1-4, with 8 positions matching TRBD1. With 2 bases clipped from V and 6 bases from J, the junction kept 5 bases outside the gene matches. Germline-derived CDR1 and CDR2 are SGHDN and FVKESK. The CDR3 contains 15 residues. DNA for the CDR3: TGTGCCAGCAGCCAACGGACAGGGTTCGATGAAAAACTGTTTTTT. As protein: CASSQRTGFDEKLFF.

The chain has TRBV24-1 and TRBJ1-5; tentative D call: TRBD1 (6 bases). The V end lost 5 bases, the J end lost 7 bases, and 11 bases lay between the germline ends. This CDR3 comprises 13 residues. The germline V gene has CDR1 KGHDR and CDR2 SFDVKD. CDR3 nucleotides: TGTGCCACCAGTGTAGGGGGTTGGCAGCCCCAGCATTTT. Translating it yields CATSVGGWQPQHF.

This sequence joins TRBV6-5 and TRBJ2-7; the D gene is possibly TRBD2 (6 bases). The CDR3 contains 15 residues. The germline gives CDR1 MNHEY, CDR2 SVGAGI. Trimming stripped 2 bases from V and 4 bases from J, with 15 bases between. CDR3 protein: CASSYRAGRSYEQYF. The CDR3 bases are TGTGCCAGCAGTTACAGGGCAGGGAGGTCGTACGAGCAGTACTTC.

This sequence joins TRBV11-2 and TRBJ2-5; a weak D match, TRBD2 (6 bases). The V gene's germline CDR1 is SGHAT and CDR2 FQNNGV. The ends were cut back, 4 bases at V and 2 bases at J, with 17 bases in the middle. This CDR3 has 16 residues. The CDR3 DNA reads as TGTGCCAGCAGCTCTTTCTTGACTAGAAAACAAGAGACCCAGTACTTC. This sequence encodes CASSSFLTRKQETQYF.

This chain joins TRBV28 and TRBJ1-1, with unresolved D. This CDR3 is built from 15 residues. Trimming left V 5 bases short and J 5 bases short, with 18 bases between. The germline V gene encodes CDR1 MDHEN and CDR2 SYDVKM. This chain's CDR3 is CASSPLAEGNTEAFF. In nucleotides, the CDR3 is TGTGCCAGCAGTCCTTTGGCGGAGGGAAATACTGAAGCTTTCTTT.

About this clone itself: The sample holds other DNA sequences that translate to the same CDR3. The chain carries TRBV2 and TRBJ1-5, with 9 bases fitting TRBD1. V lost 2 bases, J lost 7 bases, and 3 bases stayed unmatched. CDR1 is SNHLY and CDR2 is FYNNEI in the germline V gene. This CDR3 is built from 14 residues. The CDR3 spells CASSERTGDQPQHF. CDR3 DNA sequence: TGTGCCAGCAGTGAAAGGACAGGGGACCAGCCCCAGCATTTT.